This T cell receptor (beta chain) came from a study of T cells in localized non-small cell lung cancer (dated by TCRdb to 2018 to 2020). With respect to the entire study: T cell repertoires of 200 to 300 early-stage NSCLC patients were analyzed, with tumors being compared against uninvolved tumor-adjacent lungs. The mean age of the NSCLC patients was under 70 years, with 120 to 150 men and 95 to 110 women. The cohort comprised 236 treatment-naïve NSCLC patients with resected, localized lung tumors. General study outcomes and caveats: Since the design was exploratory, TCR variables were selected using unadjusted p-values with no false-discovery rate correction. Uninvolved tumor-adjacent lung showed the highest T cell clonality, higher than tumor, which suggests more focused antigenic responses in the adjacent lung. Of the top 100 tumor clones, a median of approximately 60 were detected in paired uninvolved adjacent lung; 28 were also among that lung's top 100. Because multi-region tumor sequencing was not done, intratumor heterogeneity could not be ruled out. Longer overall survival was associated with higher blood T cell density, whereas shorter survival was associated with higher adjacent-lung clonality.

Uninvolved adjacent lung was obtained at least 2 cm from the tumor margin, and the absence of atypia was confirmed by two independent pathologists. At diagnosis, tumor, uninvolved tumor-adjacent lung and peripheral blood were collected and then preserved as a mix of FFPE and fresh-frozen material. Reading the germline V gene (reference sequence) gives CDR1 LNHDA and CDR2 SQIVND. V is clipped by 3 bases and J by 1 base, and the sequence between their germline boundaries is 18 bases long. The cysteine opens and the phenylalanine closes a CDR3 of 18 amino acids. Just CDR3 DNA is preserved here, 54 bases in frame from base 1. TCR beta CDR3 regions were sequenced from DNA using the immunoSEQ Assay. Under the source paper's analysis protocol: T cell density was computed as TCR beta template counts normalized to usable DNA estimated by amplifying housekeeping genes. Richness was estimated using the preseqR package, with extrapolation to 400,000 templates for PBMC samples and to 120,000 templates for tissue samples. Clonality was defined as one minus Pielou's evenness. To identify tissue-enriched TCRs, differential abundance testing was run on productive amino-acid clonotypes with a minimum total count of 5 and an alpha of 0.1. The Jaccard Index and the Morisita Overlap Index were used to measure how much the repertoires overlapped between compartments. GLIPH grouped TCR beta CDR3s together with public tetramer-defined viral CDR3s, and a viral motif had to include at least three viral sequences and also show V-gene enrichment. TCRdb took this table from immuneACCESS and kept in-frame rearrangements with V and J called. Such tables lack part of the clones; where checked against another copy, unresolved V genes explain under half of the gap, and the rest is unexplained. V and J calls and clone size come straight from that table; D and trimming were deduced from the DNA. This sample comprises around 1,100 clones, 30% to 35% of them detected only once. The leading ten clones occupy 14% of the sample.

In regard to this clone: What this receptor recognizes is not known. No quality values exist for individual bases; no much larger clone is one base distant.

The sequencing used normal lung tissue next to the tumor, collected before any cancer treatment. This clonotype originated in a female donor older than 55 with stage I lung adenocarcinoma. The rearranged chain carries TRBV19 and TRBJ2-2; the D gene is perhaps TRBD2, on 6 matching bases. The CDR3 reads CASSILGPMRGNTGELFF. In nucleotide form, the sequence is TGTGCCAGTAGTATCCTAGGCCCTATGCGGGGGAACACCGGGGAGCTGTTTTTT.